This T cell receptor beta chain was retrieved from a study of shared clonotypes between healthy human individuals. In the case of this clone: Its antigen is still unknown.

Findings of the study overall: The four-donor shared clonotypes exceeded non-shared clonotypes in generation probability, with non-shared ones scoring lower. The sharing of 5% to 5.5% of naive CD4 clonotypes was seen across a handful of donors.

Profiled with immunoSEQ multiplex PCR; TCRdb holds only in-frame clones, not every one. The table includes roughly 1,600,000 clones, 98% to 99% detected once. This TCR came from a man aged 25-45 years in good health. Sequenced material: naive CD4+ T cells sorted from blood. Subset in this sample: CD45RA+ positively selected.

This chain's CDR3 is CASSLGDGNQPQHF. Here the CDR3 DNA reads TGCGCCAGCAGCTTGGGGGACGGAAATCAGCCCCAGCATTTT. This sequence joins TRBV5-1 and TRBJ1-5, with D perhaps TRBD1 (5 bases). The CDR3 has 14 residues. The ends were cut back, 0 bases at V and 4 bases at J, with 8 bases in the middle. CDR1 SGHRS and CDR2 YFSETQ come from the germline V gene.